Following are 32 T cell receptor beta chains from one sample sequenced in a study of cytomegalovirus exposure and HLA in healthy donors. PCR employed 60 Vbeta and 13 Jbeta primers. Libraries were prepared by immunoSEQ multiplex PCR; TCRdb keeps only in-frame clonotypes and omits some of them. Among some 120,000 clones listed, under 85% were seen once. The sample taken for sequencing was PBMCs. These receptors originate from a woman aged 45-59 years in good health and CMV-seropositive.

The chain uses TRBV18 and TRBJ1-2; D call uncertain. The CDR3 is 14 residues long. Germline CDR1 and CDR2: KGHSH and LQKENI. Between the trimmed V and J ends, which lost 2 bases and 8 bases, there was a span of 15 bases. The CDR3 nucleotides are TGTGCCAGCTCACCATTCGCCAGGCCGAAGGGCTACACCTTC. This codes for CASSPFARPKGYTF.

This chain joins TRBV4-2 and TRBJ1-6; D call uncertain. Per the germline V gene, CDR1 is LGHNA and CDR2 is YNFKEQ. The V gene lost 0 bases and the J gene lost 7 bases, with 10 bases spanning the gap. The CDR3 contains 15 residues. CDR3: CASSQDRLGNSPLHF. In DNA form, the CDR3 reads TGTGCCAGCAGCCAAGATCGACTTGGCAATTCACCCCTCCACTTT.

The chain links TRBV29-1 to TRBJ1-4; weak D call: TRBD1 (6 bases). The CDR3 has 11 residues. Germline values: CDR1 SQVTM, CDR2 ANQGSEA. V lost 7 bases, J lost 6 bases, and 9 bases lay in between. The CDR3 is CSARQDEKLFF. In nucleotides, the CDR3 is TGCAGCGCCCGACAGGATGAAAAACTGTTTTTT.

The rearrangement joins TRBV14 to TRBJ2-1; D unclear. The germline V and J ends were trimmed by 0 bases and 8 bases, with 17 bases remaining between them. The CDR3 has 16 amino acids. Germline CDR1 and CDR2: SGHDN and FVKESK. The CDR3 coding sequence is TGTGCCAGCAGCCAAGATTCGACTGCTCGGGTCGATGAGCAGTTCTTC. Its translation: CASSQDSTARVDEQFF.

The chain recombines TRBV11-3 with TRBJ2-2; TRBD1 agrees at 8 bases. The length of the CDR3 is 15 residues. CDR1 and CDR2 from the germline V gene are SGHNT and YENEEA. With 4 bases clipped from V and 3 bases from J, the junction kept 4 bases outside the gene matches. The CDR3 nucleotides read TGTGCCAGCAGCTCGGGACAGGAGTACACCGGGGAGCTGTTTTTT. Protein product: CASSSGQEYTGELFF. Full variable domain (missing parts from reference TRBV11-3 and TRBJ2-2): EAGVVQSPRYKIIEKKQPVAFWCNPISGHNTLYWYLQNLGQGPELLIRYENEEAVDDSQLPKDRFSAERLKGVDSTLKIQPAELGDSAVYLCASSSGQEYTGELFFGEGSRLTVL.

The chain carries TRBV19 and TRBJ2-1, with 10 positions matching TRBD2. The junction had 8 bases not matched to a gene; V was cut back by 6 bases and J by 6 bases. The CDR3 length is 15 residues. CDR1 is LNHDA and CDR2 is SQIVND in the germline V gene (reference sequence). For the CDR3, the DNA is TGTGCCAGTAGGATCCTAGCGGGGGCTTTCAATGAGCAGTTCTTC. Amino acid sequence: CASRILAGAFNEQFF.

The CDR3 DNA is TGTGCCAGCTCACGGGACTCTGCAACTAATGAAAAACTGTTTTTT. This sequence encodes CASSRDSATNEKLFF. The chain has TRBV18 and TRBJ1-4; D is possibly TRBD1 (5 bases). This CDR3 comprises 15 residues. The germline V gene has CDR1 KGHSH and CDR2 LQKENI. The V end was cut by 4 bases, the J end by 0 bases, with 9 bases between. The full variable domain, in which reference TRBV18 and TRBJ1-4 provide the parts outside the CDR3, is NAGVMQNPRHLVRRRGQEARLRCSPMKGHSHVYWYRQLPEEGLKFMVYLQKENIIDESGMPKERFSAEFPKEGPSILRIQQVVRGDSAAYFCASSRDSATNEKLFFGSGTQLSVL.

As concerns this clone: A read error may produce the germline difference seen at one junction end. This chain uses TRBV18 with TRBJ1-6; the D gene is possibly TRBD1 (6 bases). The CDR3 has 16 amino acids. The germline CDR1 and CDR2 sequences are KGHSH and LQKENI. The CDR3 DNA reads TGTGCCCGCTCATCAACTACAGGGCCCTATAATTCACCCCTCCACTTT. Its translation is CARSSTTGPYNSPLHF.

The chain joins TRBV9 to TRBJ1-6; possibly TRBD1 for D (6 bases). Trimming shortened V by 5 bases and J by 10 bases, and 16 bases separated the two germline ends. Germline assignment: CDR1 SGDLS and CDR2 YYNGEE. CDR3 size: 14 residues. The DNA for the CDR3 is TGTGCCAGCAGTTCCGGGACACTTTCATCACCCCTCCACTTT. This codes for CASSSGTLSSPLHF.

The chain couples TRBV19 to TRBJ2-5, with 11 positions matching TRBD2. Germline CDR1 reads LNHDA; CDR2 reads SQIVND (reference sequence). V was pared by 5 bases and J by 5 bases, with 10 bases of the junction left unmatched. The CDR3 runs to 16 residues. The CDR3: CASSPRLAGRGETQYF. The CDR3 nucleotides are TGTGCCAGTAGTCCGAGACTAGCGGGGAGGGGTGAGACCCAGTACTTC. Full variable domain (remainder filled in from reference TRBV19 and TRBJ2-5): DGGITQSPKYLFRKEGQNVTLSCEQNLNHDAMYWYRQDPGQGLRLIYYSQIVNDFQKGDIAEGYSVSREKKESFPLTVTSAQKNPTAFYLCASSPRLAGRGETQYFGPGTRLLVL.

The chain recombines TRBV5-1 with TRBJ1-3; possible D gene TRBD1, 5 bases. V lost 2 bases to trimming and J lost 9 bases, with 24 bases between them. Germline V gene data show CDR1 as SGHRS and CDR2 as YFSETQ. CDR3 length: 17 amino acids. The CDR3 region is CASSFSVLGGQGSTIYF. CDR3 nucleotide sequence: TGCGCCAGCAGCTTCTCCGTTCTCGGAGGGCAGGGTAGCACCATATATTTT.

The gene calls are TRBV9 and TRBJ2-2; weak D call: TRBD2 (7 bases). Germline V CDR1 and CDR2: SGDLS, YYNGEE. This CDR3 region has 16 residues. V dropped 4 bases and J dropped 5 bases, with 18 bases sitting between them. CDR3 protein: CASSTHGGATTGELFF. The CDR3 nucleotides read TGTGCCAGCAGCACTCATGGGGGGGCCACGACCGGGGAGCTGTTTTTT.

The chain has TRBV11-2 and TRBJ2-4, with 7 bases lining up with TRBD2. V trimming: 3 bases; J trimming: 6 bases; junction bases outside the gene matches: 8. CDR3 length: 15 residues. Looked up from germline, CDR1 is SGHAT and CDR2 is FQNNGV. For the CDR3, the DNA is TGTGCCAGCAGCTTGTGGTTAGCGGGCGTAAACATTCAGTACTTC. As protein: CASSLWLAGVNIQYF.

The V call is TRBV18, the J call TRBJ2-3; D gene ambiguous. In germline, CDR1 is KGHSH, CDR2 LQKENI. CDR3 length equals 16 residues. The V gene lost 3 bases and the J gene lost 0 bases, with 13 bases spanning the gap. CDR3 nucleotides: TGTGCCAGCTCACCTTACCAGGCGCTCAGCACAGATACGCAGTATTTT. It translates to CASSPYQALSTDTQYF.

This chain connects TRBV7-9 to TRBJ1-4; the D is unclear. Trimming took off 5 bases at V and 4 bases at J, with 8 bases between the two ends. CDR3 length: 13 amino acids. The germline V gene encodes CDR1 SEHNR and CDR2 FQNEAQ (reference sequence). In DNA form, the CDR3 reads TGTGCCAGCAGCCCTGAGGTTAATGAAAAACTGTTTTTT. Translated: CASSPEVNEKLFF. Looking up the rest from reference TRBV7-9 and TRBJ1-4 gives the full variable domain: DTGVSQNPRHKITKRGQNVTFRCDPISEHNRLYWYRQTLGQGPEFLTYFQNEAQLEKSRLLSDRFSAERPKGSFSTLEIQRTEQGDSAMYLCASSPEVNEKLFFGSGTQLSVL.

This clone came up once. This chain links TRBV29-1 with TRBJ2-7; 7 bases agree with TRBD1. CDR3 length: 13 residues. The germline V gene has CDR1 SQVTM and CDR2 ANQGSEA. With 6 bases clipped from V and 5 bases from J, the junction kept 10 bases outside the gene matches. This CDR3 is CSVSRQGLDEQYF. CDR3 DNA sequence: TGCAGCGTCAGTCGACAGGGTCTCGACGAGCAGTACTTC.

Here the CDR3 DNA reads TGTGCCAGCAGCTTGGGGACAGCCAAAGAGACCCAGTACTTC. As protein: CASSLGTAKETQYF. The rearrangement joins TRBV7-9 to TRBJ2-5, with TRBD1 matching 7 bases. CDR3 length: 14 amino acids. The V gene end was trimmed by 3 bases and the J gene end by 3 bases; junction bases not matched to a gene: 4. Germline V lookup: CDR1 SEHNR, CDR2 FQNEAQ (reference sequence).

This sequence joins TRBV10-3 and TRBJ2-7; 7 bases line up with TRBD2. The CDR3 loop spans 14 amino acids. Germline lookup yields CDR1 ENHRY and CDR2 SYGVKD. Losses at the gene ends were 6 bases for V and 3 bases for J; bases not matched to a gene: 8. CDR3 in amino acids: CAISPRLADYEQYF. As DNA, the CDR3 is TGTGCCATCAGCCCGCGGCTAGCGGACTACGAGCAGTACTTC.

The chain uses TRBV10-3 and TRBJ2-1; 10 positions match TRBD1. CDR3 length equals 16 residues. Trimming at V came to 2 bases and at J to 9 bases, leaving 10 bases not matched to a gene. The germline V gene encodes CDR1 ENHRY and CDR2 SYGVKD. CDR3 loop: CAISEPAGTGEGEQFF. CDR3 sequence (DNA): TGTGCCATCAGTGAGCCAGCCGGGACAGGGGAAGGTGAGCAGTTCTTC.

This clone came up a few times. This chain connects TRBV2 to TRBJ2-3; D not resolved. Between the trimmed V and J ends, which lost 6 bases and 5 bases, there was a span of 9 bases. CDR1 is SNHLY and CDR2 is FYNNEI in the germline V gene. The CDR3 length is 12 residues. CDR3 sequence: CASRSTVDTQYF. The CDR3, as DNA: TGTGCCAGCAGATCAACTGTAGATACGCAGTATTTT.

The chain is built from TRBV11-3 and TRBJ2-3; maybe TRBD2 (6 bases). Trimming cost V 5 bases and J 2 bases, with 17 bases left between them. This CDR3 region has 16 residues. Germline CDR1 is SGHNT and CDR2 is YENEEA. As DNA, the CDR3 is TGTGCCAGCAGCGATGGTAGCGGTTACCACACAGATACGCAGTATTTT. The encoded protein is CASSDGSGYHTDTQYF. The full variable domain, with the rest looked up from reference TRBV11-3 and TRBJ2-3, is EAGVVQSPRYKIIEKKQPVAFWCNPISGHNTLYWYLQNLGQGPELLIRYENEEAVDDSQLPKDRFSAERLKGVDSTLKIQPAELGDSAVYLCASSDGSGYHTDTQYFGPGTRLTVL.

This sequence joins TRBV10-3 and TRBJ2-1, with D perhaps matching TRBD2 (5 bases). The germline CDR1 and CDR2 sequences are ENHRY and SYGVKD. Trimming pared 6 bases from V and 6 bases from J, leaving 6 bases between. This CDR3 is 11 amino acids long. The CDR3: CAIRGSNEQFF. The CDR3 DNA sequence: TGTGCCATCAGGGGGAGCAATGAGCAGTTCTTC.

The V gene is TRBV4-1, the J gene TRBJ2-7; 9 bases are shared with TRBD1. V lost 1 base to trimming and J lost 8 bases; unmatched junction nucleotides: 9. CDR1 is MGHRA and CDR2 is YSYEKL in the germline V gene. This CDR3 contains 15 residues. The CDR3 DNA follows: TGCGCCAGCAGCCAAGTACCGGGACAGGGAAGACAGCAGTACTTC. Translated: CASSQVPGQGRQQYF.

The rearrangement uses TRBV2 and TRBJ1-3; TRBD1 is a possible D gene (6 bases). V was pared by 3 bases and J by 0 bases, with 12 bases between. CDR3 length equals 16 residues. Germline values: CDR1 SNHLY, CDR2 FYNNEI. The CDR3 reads CASSEAQGHSGNTIYF. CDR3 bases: TGTGCCAGCAGTGAGGCGCAGGGACACTCTGGAAACACCATATATTTT.

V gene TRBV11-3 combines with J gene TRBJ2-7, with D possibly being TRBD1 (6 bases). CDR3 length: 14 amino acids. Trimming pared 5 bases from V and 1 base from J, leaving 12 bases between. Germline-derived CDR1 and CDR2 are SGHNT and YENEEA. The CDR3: CASSRRDRSYEQYF. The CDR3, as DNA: TGTGCCAGCAGCCGCCGAGACAGGTCCTACGAGCAGTACTTC.

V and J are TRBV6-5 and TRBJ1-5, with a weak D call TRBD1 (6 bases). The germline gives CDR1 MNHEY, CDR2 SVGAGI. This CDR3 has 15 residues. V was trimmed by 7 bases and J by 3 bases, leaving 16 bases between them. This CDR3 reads CASNRGGGNNQPQHF. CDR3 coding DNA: TGTGCCAGCAACCGCGGGGGGGGCAACAATCAGCCCCAGCATTTT.

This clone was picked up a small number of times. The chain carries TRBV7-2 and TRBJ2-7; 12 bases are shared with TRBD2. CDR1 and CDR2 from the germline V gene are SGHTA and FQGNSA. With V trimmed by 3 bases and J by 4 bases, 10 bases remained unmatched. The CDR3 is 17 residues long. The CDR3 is CASSLASGGASPYEQYF. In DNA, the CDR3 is TGTGCCAGCAGCTTGGCTAGCGGGGGGGCCAGTCCATACGAGCAGTACTTC. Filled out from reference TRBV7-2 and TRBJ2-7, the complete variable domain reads GAGVSQSPSNKVTEKGKDVELRCDPISGHTALYWYRQSLGQGLEFLIYFQGNSAPDKSGLPSDRFSAERTGGSVSTLTIQRTQQEDSAVYLCASSLASGGASPYEQYFGPGTRLTVT.

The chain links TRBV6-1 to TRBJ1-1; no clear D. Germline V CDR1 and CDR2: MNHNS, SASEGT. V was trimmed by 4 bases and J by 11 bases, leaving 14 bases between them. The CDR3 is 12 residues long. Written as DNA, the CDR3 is TGTGCCAGCAGTGCGACTCGAACCGGGGCTTTCTTT. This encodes CASSATRTGAFF.

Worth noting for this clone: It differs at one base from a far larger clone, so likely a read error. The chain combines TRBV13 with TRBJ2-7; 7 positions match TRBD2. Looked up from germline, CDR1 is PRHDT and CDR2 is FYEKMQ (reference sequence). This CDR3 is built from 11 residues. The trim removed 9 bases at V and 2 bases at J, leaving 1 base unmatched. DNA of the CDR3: TGTGCCAGTGGACTAGCCTACGAGCAGTACTTC. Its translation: CASGLAYEQYF. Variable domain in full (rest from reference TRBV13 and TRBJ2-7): AAGVIQSPRHLIKEKRETATLKCYPIPRHDTVYWYQQGPGQDPQFLISFYEKMQSDKGSIPDRFSAQQFSDYHSELNMSSLELGDSALYFCASGLAYEQYFGPGTRLTVT.

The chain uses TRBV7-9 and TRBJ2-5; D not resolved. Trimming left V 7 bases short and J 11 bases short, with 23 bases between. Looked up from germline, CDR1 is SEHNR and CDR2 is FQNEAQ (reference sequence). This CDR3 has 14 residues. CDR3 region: CASTANPRAVEQYF. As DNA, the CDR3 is TGTGCCAGCACCGCTAACCCACGTGCTGTAGAGCAGTACTTC.

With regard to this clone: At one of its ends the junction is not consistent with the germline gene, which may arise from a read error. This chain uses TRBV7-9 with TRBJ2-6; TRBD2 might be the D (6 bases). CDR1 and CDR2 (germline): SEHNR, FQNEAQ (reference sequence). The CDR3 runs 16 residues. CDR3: CSSSSGGTSGANVLTF. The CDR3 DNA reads TGTTCCAGCAGCTCAGGAGGGACGTCTGGGGCCAACGTCCTGACTTTC.

The CDR3 DNA follows: TGTGCCAGCAGCGCCCAGACATTCCACGCGCAGTATTTT. Protein: CASSAQTFHAQYF. V and J are TRBV9 and TRBJ2-3; no firm D call. Germline loops: CDR1 SGDLS, CDR2 YYNGEE. This CDR3 has 13 amino acids. V lost 3 bases and J lost 10, with 15 bases in between.